This T cell receptor beta chain is from a study of spatial heterogeneity in lung cancer. Study-wide background: The library had UMIs, and each TCR and UMI pair averaged more than ten raw reads. Study outcomes and limitations: Circulating ubiquitous expanded tumor TCRs were observed more frequently at resection than at follow-up.

The sample's time point: sample taken at primary tumor resection. In each case, whole RNA from tumor, nontumor lung or frozen PBMC was sequenced unsorted. TCRdb fed the 5' RACE reads into MiXCR, producing one record per CDR3 protein. The sample lists roughly 79,000 distinct CDR3 sequences, around an eighth occurring once. Germline V CDR1 and CDR2: MNHNY, SVGAGI (reference sequence). There are 16 residues in the CDR3. Trimming cost V 6 bases and J 1 base, with 16 bases left between them. This clonotype has more than one count but fewer than ten. Its target is not known. The sequence came from a male donor with early-stage non-small cell lung cancer. Source: PBMCs, taken at surgery. This chain joins TRBV6-6 and TRBJ1-5; D is unclear. The CDR3 DNA reads as TGTGCCAGCAGCCTAGGTGCCCGGCGGAGCAATCAGCCCCAGCATTTT. Amino acids: CASSLGARRSNQPQHF.